This record looks at one T cell receptor beta chain sequence and its context. As originally analysed: Amplification from reference gene primers served as the basis for estimated nucleated cell counts. Produced via immunoSEQ multiplex PCR; TCRdb's table is partial and in-frame only. The V and J calls and clone size come from that table; D and trimming were worked out from the DNA. This table holds roughly 380,000 clones, 85% found once. The sample originates from a study of blood T cell repertoires in COVID-19. Study-wide context: Acute and convalescent COVID-19 samples came from the United States, Italy and Spain. PBMCs, B-cell-depleted T cells, or T cells provided the cDNA or gDNA that made up the material.

Trimming cost V 0 bases and J 5 bases, with 16 bases left between them. The CDR3 is made up of 16 amino acids. In germline, CDR1 is MNHEY, CDR2 SVGAGI. V usage is TRBV6-5 and J usage is TRBJ1-2; D perhaps matches TRBD1 (5 bases). Sequenced input: peripheral blood. The sequence was collected from a woman younger than 30 with acute or convalescent COVID-19. The CDR3 sequence: CASSYSGPGDPYGYTF. CDR3 in DNA: TGTGCCAGCAGTTACTCGGGACCGGGAGATCCTTATGGCTACACCTTC.